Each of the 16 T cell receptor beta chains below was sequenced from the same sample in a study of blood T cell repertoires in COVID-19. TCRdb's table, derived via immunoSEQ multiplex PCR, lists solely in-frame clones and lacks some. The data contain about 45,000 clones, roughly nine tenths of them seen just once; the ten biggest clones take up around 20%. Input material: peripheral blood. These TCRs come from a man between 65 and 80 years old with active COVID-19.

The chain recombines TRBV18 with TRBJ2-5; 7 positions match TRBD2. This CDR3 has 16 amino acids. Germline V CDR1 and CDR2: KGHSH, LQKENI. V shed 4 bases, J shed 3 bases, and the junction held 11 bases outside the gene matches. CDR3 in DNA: TGTGCCAGCTCACGGCTCTTTTCTCGGGGGGAAGAGACCCAGTACTTC. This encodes CASSRLFSRGEETQYF.

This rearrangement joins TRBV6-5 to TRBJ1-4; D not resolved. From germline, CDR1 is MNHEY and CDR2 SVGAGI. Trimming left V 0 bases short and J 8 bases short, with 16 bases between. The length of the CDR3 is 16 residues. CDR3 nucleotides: TGTGCCAGCAGTTACTCCCCACGCTCGTCGAGGGAAAAACTGTTTTTT. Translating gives CASSYSPRSSREKLFF.

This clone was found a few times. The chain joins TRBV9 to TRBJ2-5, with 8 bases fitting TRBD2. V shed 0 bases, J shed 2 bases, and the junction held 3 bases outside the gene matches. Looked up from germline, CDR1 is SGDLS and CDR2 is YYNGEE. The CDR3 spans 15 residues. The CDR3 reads CASSVEASGQETQYF. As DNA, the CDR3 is TGTGCCAGCAGCGTAGAGGCTAGCGGGCAAGAGACCCAGTACTTC.

The CDR3 DNA reads as TGTGCCAGCAGCCAGGCGGGACGCTGGAAGACCCAGTACTTC. Translating gives CASSQAGRWKTQYF. This chain joins TRBV14 and TRBJ2-5; perhaps TRBD2 as D (6 bases). The CDR3 is 14 residues long. CDR1 and CDR2 (germline): SGHDN, FVKESK. Trimming took off 3 bases at V and 6 bases at J, with 14 bases between the two ends.

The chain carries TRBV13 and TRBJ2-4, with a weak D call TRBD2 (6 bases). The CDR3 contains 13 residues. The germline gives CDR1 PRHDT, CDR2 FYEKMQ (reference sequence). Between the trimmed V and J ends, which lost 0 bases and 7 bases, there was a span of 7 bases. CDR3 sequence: CASSLGGGNIQYF. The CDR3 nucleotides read TGTGCCAGCAGCTTAGGAGGAGGGAACATTCAGTACTTC.

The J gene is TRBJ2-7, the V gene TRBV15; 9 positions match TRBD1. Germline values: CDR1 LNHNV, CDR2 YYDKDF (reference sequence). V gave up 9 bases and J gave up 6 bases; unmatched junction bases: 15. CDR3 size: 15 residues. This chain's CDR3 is CATLSWDREICEQYF. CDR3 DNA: TGTGCCACTCTGTCTTGGGACAGGGAGATTTGCGAGCAGTACTTC.

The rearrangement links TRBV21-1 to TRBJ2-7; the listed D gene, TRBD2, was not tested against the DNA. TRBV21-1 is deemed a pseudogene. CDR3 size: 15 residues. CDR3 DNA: TGTGCCAGCATCCCCGGGGGGGAGGGGAGCTACGAGCAGTACTTC. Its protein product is CASIPGGEGSYEQYF.

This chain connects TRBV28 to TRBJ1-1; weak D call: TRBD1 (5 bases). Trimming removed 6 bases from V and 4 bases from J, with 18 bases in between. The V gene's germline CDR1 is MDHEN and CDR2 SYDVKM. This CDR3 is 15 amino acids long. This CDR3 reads CASSRQRVSTTEAFF. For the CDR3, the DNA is TGTGCCAGCAGCCGACAGAGAGTTAGCACCACTGAAGCTTTCTTT.

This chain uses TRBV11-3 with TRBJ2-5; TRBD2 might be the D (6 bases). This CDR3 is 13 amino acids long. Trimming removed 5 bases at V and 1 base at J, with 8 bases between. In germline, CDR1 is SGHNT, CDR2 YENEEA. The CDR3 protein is CASSRGLQETQYF. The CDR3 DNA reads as TGTGCCAGCAGCCGGGGACTCCAAGAGACCCAGTACTTC. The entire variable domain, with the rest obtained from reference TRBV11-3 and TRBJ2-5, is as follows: EAGVVQSPRYKIIEKKQPVAFWCNPISGHNTLYWYLQNLGQGPELLIRYENEEAVDDSQLPKDRFSAERLKGVDSTLKIQPAELGDSAVYLCASSRGLQETQYFGPGTRLLVL.

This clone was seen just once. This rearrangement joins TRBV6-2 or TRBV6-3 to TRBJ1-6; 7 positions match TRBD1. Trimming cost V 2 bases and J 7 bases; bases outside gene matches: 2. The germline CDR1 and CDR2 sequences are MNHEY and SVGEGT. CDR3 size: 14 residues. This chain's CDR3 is CASSYGQENSPLHF. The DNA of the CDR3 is TGTGCCAGCAGTTACGGACAGGAGAATTCACCCCTCCACTTT.

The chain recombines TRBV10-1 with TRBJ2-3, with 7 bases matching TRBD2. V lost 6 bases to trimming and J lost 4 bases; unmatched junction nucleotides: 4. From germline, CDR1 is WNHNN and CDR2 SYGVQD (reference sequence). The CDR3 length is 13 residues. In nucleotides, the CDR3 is TGCGCCAGCAGCGGGGGGAGGGCAGATACGCAGTATTTT. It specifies CASSGGRADTQYF.

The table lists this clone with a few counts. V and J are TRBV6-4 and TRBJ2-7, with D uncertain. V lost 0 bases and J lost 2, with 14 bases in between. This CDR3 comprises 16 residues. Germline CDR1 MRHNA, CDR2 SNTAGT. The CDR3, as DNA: TGTGCCAGCAGTGACTCGAGAATTGACACCGCCTACGAGCAGTACTTC. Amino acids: CASSDSRIDTAYEQYF.

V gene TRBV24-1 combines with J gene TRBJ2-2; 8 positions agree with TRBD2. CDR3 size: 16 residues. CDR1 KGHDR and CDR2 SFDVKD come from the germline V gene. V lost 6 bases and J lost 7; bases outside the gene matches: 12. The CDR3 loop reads CATSSDGRGGIGELFF. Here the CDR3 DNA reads TGTGCCACCAGTTCCGACGGTCGGGGGGGCATCGGGGAGCTGTTTTTT.

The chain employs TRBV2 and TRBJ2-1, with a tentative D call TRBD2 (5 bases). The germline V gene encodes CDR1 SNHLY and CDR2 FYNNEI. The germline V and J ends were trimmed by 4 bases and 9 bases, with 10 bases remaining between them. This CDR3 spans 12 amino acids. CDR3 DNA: TGTGCCAGCAGTGCTAGCTATGGTGAGCAGTTCTTC. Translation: CASSASYGEQFF.

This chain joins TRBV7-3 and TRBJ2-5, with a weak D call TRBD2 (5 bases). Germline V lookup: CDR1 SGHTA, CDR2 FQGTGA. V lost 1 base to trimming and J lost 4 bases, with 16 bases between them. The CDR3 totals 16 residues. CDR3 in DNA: TGTGCCAGCAGCTTAAATGGCTTTGGCAGCGGAGAGACCCAGTACTTC. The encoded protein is CASSLNGFGSGETQYF.

The CDR3 sequence: CASSPDRGIILTEAFF. CDR3 bases: TGTGCCAGCAGCCCGGACAGGGGGATAATTCTCACTGAAGCTTTCTTT. This chain uses TRBV5-4 with TRBJ1-1; TRBD1 matches 10 bases. V lost 4 bases to trimming and J lost 4 bases; unmatched junction nucleotides: 10. The germline V gene encodes CDR1 SGHNT and CDR2 YYREEE (reference sequence). CDR3 length: 16 residues.